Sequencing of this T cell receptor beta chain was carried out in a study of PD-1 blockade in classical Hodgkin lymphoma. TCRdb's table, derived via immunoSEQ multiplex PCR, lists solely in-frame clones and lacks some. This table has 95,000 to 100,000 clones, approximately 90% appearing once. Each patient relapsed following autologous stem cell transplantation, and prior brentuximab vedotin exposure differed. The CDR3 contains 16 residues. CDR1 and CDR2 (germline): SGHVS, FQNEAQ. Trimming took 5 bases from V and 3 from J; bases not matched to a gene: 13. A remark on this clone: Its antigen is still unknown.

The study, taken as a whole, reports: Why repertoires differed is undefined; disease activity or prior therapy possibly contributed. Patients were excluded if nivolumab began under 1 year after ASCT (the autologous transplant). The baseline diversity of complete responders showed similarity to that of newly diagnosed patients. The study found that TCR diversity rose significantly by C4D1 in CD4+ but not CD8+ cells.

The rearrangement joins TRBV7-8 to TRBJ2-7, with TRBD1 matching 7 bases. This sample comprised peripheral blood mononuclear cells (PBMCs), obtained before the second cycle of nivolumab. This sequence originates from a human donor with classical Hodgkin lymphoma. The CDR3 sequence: CASSRLMGAGGYEQYF. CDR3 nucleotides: TGTGCCAGCAGCCGACTGATGGGGGCAGGGGGCTACGAGCAGTACTTC.